This passage covers 20 T cell receptor beta chains from one sample sequenced in a study of cytomegalovirus exposure and HLA in healthy donors. Use of 60 Vbeta and 13 Jbeta primers characterized the PCR. Repertoires were generated with immunoSEQ multiplex PCR, while TCRdb's copy carries only in-frame clones and drops some. Its listing shows approximately 80,000 clones. The specimen sequenced was PBMCs. All receptors derive from a woman aged 25-40 years in good health and CMV-seronegative.

The rearrangement joins TRBV5-1 to TRBJ2-2; D not certain. The CDR3 has 14 residues. Trimming cost V 1 base and J 0 bases, with 4 bases left between them. Germline CDR1 reads SGHRS; CDR2 reads YFSETQ. The CDR3: CASSLIANTGELFF. DNA for the CDR3: TGCGCCAGCAGCTTGATAGCGAACACCGGGGAGCTGTTTTTT.

The chain carries TRBV11-2 and TRBJ1-2, with no clear D. Trimming took 6 bases from V and 4 from J, leaving 6 bases between them. CDR3 length equals 11 residues. Germline V gene sequence: CDR1 SGHAT, CDR2 FQNNGV. Written as DNA, the CDR3 is TGTGCCAGCAGTGGGCCCTATGGCTACACCTTC. This codes for CASSGPYGYTF.

The gene calls are TRBV19 and TRBJ1-5; D gene uncertain. From germline, CDR1 is LNHDA and CDR2 SQIVND (reference sequence). The CDR3 totals 13 residues. V lost 10 bases and J 4 bases, leaving 14 bases between the germline ends. The CDR3, as DNA: TGTGCCACGAAGACGGCGGAAAATCAGCCCCAGCATTTT. Its translation is CATKTAENQPQHF.

The chain combines TRBV29-1 with TRBJ2-1; TRBD2 matches 10 bases. Germline values: CDR1 SQVTM, CDR2 ANQGSEA. The V and J ends lost 6 bases and 0 bases, in that order; junction bases with no gene match: 2. The CDR3 runs to 14 residues. The CDR3 loop is CSVERGGSYNEQFF. Written as DNA, the CDR3 is TGCAGCGTCGAGCGGGGGGGCTCCTACAATGAGCAGTTCTTC.

The chain couples TRBV19 to TRBJ2-2, with TRBD1 identical over 9 bases. Looked up from germline, CDR1 is LNHDA and CDR2 is SQIVND (reference sequence). The CDR3 contains 15 residues. Unmatched junction bases numbered 12, after V lost 8 bases and J lost 8 bases. The CDR3 DNA follows: TGTGCCAGTCGCCCCGGGACAGGGTTAGTTGGGGAGCTGTTTTTT. Residues: CASRPGTGLVGELFF.

CDR3 DNA: TGTGCCAGCAGTAAAACAGGGGTGGGGAATGAAAAACTGTTTTTT. Protein: CASSKTGVGNEKLFF. The V and J genes are TRBV25-1 and TRBJ1-4; 7 nucleotides match TRBD1. The CDR3 runs 15 residues. The junction had 8 bases not matched to a gene; V was cut back by 5 bases and J by 5 bases. Germline CDR1 and CDR2: MGHDK and SYGVNS.

The chain recombines TRBV5-6 with TRBJ2-1; D is unclear. The germline gives CDR1 SGHDT, CDR2 YYEEEE. This CDR3 is 13 amino acids long. V was clipped by 1 base and J by 2 bases, with 4 bases between them. In DNA form, the CDR3 reads TGTGCCAGCAGCTTGACAACCTACAATGAGCAGTTCTTC. The encoded protein is CASSLTTYNEQFF.

The rearrangement joins TRBV4-2 to TRBJ1-1; D unclear. The CDR3 has 15 amino acids. Germline CDR1 is LGHNA and CDR2 is YNFKEQ. V dropped 2 bases and J dropped 4 bases, with 14 bases sitting between them. The CDR3 sequence is CASSQILQFPTEAFF. In nucleotides, the CDR3 is TGTGCCAGCAGCCAAATATTACAGTTCCCCACTGAAGCTTTCTTT.

The chain uses TRBV30 and TRBJ2-5, with 10 nucleotides matching TRBD1. The CDR3 has 14 amino acids. Trimming cost V 2 bases and J 5 bases; bases outside gene matches: 5. Germline CDR1 reads GTSNPN; CDR2 reads SVGIG (reference sequence). The CDR3 sequence: CAWSRDRGVETQYF. In DNA, the CDR3 is TGTGCCTGGAGTAGGGACAGGGGAGTGGAGACCCAGTACTTC.

J is TRBJ2-6 and V is TRBV7-8, with D unresolved. V dropped 4 bases and J dropped 2 bases, with 9 bases sitting between them. This CDR3 comprises 15 residues. Germline V gene data show CDR1 as SGHVS and CDR2 as FQNEAQ. CDR3 DNA: TGTGCCAGCAGCTCCTCTACCGCTGGGGCCAACGTCCTGACTTTC. It is translated as CASSSSTAGANVLTF.

The V and J genes are TRBV7-9 and TRBJ1-4, with D maybe TRBD1 (6 bases). The CDR3 has 16 residues. Germline V gene data show CDR1 as SEHNR and CDR2 as FQNEAQ (reference sequence). V was cut by 5 bases and J by 3 bases, with 16 bases left in between. The CDR3 nucleotides are TGTGCCAGCAGCCGACTGCTGGGGGCCTCTAATGAAAAACTGTTTTTT. Amino acids: CASSRLLGASNEKLFF.

The chain uses TRBV7-8 and TRBJ2-1; TRBD2 might be the D (6 bases). The CDR3 sequence is 13 residues long. Germline-derived CDR1 and CDR2 are SGHVS and FQNEAQ. V lost 0 bases, J lost 10 bases, and 10 bases lay in between. This CDR3 is CASSLAGGSEQFF. The CDR3 DNA reads as TGTGCCAGCAGCTTAGCGGGGGGTTCAGAGCAGTTCTTC. Looking up the rest from reference TRBV7-8 and TRBJ2-1 gives the full variable domain: GAGVSQSPRYKVAKRGQDVALRCDPISGHVSLFWYQQALGQGPEFLTYFQNEAQLDKSGLPSDRFFAERPEGSVSTLKIQRTQQEDSAVYLCASSLAGGSEQFFGPGTRLTVL.

The V gene is TRBV5-1, the J gene TRBJ1-1; D is undetermined. There are 14 residues in the CDR3. V dropped 0 bases and J dropped 1 base, with 7 bases sitting between them. Germline-derived CDR1 and CDR2 are SGHRS and YFSETQ. This CDR3 is CASSLEGANTEAFF. In nucleotides, the CDR3 is TGCGCCAGCAGCTTGGAGGGAGCGAACACTGAAGCTTTCTTT.

V gene TRBV19 combines with J gene TRBJ1-2; 9 nucleotides align to TRBD1. This CDR3 contains 14 residues. Looked up from germline, CDR1 is LNHDA and CDR2 is SQIVND (reference sequence). Trimming at V came to 6 bases and at J to 3 bases, leaving 5 bases not matched to a gene. The DNA of the CDR3 is TGTGCCAGTAGGCGAAGGACAGGGGACTATGGCTACACCTTC. The encoded protein is CASRRRTGDYGYTF.

This rearrangement joins TRBV15 to TRBJ2-2; a possible D gene is TRBD1 (6 bases). CDR3 length: 15 residues. The V end was cut by 3 bases, the J end by 1 base, with 9 bases between. The germline gives CDR1 LNHNV, CDR2 YYDKDF (reference sequence). The CDR3 DNA reads as TGTGCCACCAGCAGGGAACAGGGGAACACCGGGGAGCTGTTTTTT. Amino acid sequence: CATSREQGNTGELFF.

V gene TRBV4-2 combines with J gene TRBJ1-5; D unresolved. CDR1 and CDR2 from the germline V gene are LGHNA and YNFKEQ. This CDR3 is built from 13 residues. Trimming took off 4 bases at V and 7 bases at J, with 11 bases between the two ends. Here the CDR3 DNA reads TGTGCCAGCAGCCCAACCCAAGCACAGCCCCAGCATTTT. Translating gives CASSPTQAQPQHF.

V usage is TRBV7-2 and J usage is TRBJ2-1; TRBD2 agrees at 9 bases. CDR3 length equals 19 residues. V was clipped by 2 bases and J by 4 bases; unmatched bases: 15. Germline lookup yields CDR1 SGHTA and CDR2 FQGNSA. The CDR3 DNA sequence: TGTGCCAGCAGCTTAACGATGCGGGGGGGCCTTTTGGTTTACAATGAGCAGTTCTTC. Translation gives CASSLTMRGGLLVYNEQFF.

Remarks on this clone: The junction does not match germline at one end; this may be a read error. This sequence joins TRBV30 and TRBJ2-7; TRBD2 matches 8 bases. The CDR3 spans 15 residues. CDR1 and CDR2 from the germline V gene are GTSNPN and SVGIG (reference sequence). The CDR3 here is CAGSSFGGAGYEQYF. In DNA form, the CDR3 reads TGTGCCGGGAGTTCCTTCGGGGGGGCGGGGTACGAGCAGTACTTC.

The chain uses TRBV29-1 and TRBJ2-1, with TRBD2 matching 8 bases. V trimming: 3 bases; J trimming: 7 bases; junction bases outside the gene matches: 8. From germline, CDR1 is SQVTM and CDR2 ANQGSEA. This CDR3 has 14 residues. CDR3 amino acids: CSVDGSGVKNEQFF. CDR3 DNA: TGCAGCGTTGATGGTAGCGGGGTTAAGAATGAGCAGTTCTTC.

The rearrangement joins TRBV25-1 to TRBJ2-1; 10 positions match TRBD2. The V and J ends lost 4 bases and 5 bases, in that order; junction bases with no gene match: 5. The CDR3 sequence is 15 residues long. The germline V gene encodes CDR1 MGHDK and CDR2 SYGVNS. The CDR3 DNA sequence: TGTGCCAGCAGTGCTCTAGCGGGAGACGACAATGAGCAGTTCTTC. This sequence encodes CASSALAGDDNEQFF.